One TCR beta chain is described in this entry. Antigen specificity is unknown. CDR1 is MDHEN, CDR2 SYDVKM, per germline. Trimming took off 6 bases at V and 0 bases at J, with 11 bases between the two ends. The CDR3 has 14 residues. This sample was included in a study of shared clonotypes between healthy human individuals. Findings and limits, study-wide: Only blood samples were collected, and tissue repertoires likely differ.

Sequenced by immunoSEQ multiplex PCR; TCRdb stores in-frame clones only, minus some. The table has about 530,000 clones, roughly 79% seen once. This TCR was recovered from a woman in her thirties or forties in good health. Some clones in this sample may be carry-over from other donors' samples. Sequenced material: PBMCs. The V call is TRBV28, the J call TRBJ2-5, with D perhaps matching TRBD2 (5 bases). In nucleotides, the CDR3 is TGTGCCAGCAGCCGATCGGACTACCAAGAGACCCAGTACTTC. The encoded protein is CASSRSDYQETQYF.